Following are 21 T cell receptor beta chains from one sample sequenced in a study of T cells after yellow fever vaccination. TCRdb re-derived calls from the 5' RACE reads in MiXCR, one entry per CDR3 protein. The sample has around 610,000 distinct CDR3 sequences; less than 15% are singletons. The input for sequencing was PBMCs, taken on the day of the yellow fever booster vaccination. The receptors derive from a young man who received the YFV17D yellow fever vaccine.

This clonotype has more than one count but fewer than ten. This sequence joins TRBV12-3 or TRBV12-4 and TRBJ2-4; D is undetermined. V was trimmed by 9 bases and J by 5 bases, leaving 20 bases between them. The CDR3 extends over 15 amino acids. CDR3 DNA sequence: TGTGCCAGTTGCCGCGGTATGGGATTGGAAAACATTCAGTACTTC. Translating gives CASCRGMGLENIQYF.

This clonotype was picked up a small number of times. This chain connects TRBV3-1 to TRBJ2-4; TRBD2 aligns across 12 bases. The CDR3 is 16 amino acids. The germline V gene encodes CDR1 LGHDT and CDR2 YNNKEL (reference sequence). Trimming took 2 bases from V and 3 from J; bases not matched to a gene: 2. In DNA, the CDR3 is TGTGCCAGCAGCCAACTAGCGGGAGGGCTCAAAAACATTCAGTACTTC. The encoded protein is CASSQLAGGLKNIQYF.

This clonotype was seen more than once but under ten times. The chain has TRBV7-2 and TRBJ2-7; unclear D gene. This CDR3 is built from 13 residues. Per the germline V gene, CDR1 is SGHTA and CDR2 is FQGNSA. Trimming took off 6 bases at V and 2 bases at J, with 11 bases between the two ends. The CDR3 is CASSPEGTYEQYF. The CDR3 DNA reads as TGTGCCAGCAGTCCCGAAGGGACCTACGAGCAGTACTTC.

The rearrangement uses TRBV3-1 and TRBJ2-5; no firm D call. Germline-derived CDR1 and CDR2 are LGHDT and YNNKEL (reference sequence). CDR3 length: 14 residues. The V end was cut by 4 bases, the J end by 4 bases, with 13 bases between. CDR3 sequence reads: CASSPVSRGETQYF. The CDR3, as DNA: TGTGCCAGCAGCCCCGTGTCTCGAGGAGAGACCCAGTACTTC.

The chain is built from TRBV25-1 and TRBJ1-2; D may be TRBD1 (6 bases). CDR1 MGHDK and CDR2 SYGVNS come from the germline V gene. The CDR3 length is 13 residues. V lost 8 bases, J lost 2 bases, and 12 bases lay in between. CDR3 nucleotide sequence: TGTGCCAGCGGAACGACAGGAAACTATGGCTACACCTTC. Amino acid sequence: CASGTTGNYGYTF.

This clonotype was seen only a few times. The chain uses TRBV7-2 and TRBJ2-2; 7 nucleotides match TRBD2. This CDR3 contains 15 residues. Germline V gives CDR1 SGHTA, CDR2 FQGNSA. The junction had 5 bases not matched to a gene; V was cut back by 2 bases and J by 5 bases. Here the CDR3 reads CASSLSNSGTGELFF. CDR3 nucleotide sequence: TGTGCCAGCAGCTTATCGAATAGCGGGACCGGGGAGCTGTTTTTT.

DNA of the CDR3: TGTGCCAGCAGCGTACGCCCCGGCACAGATACGCAGTATTTT. Protein product: CASSVRPGTDTQYF. This sequence joins TRBV7-2 and TRBJ2-3; D gene unclear. The length of the CDR3 is 14 residues. The germline V and J ends were trimmed by 5 bases and 1 base, with 10 bases remaining between them. Germline values: CDR1 SGHTA, CDR2 FQGNSA.

Only a few counts were recorded for this clonotype. The chain links TRBV13 to TRBJ2-1; 11 nucleotides align to TRBD2. Germline loops: CDR1 PRHDT, CDR2 FYEKMQ (reference sequence). The CDR3 is 16 residues long. With 5 bases clipped from V and 4 bases from J, the junction kept 7 bases outside the gene matches. Here the CDR3 DNA reads TGTGCCAGCAGCCTTAGACTAGCGGGAATATACAATGAGCAGTTCTTC. This codes for CASSLRLAGIYNEQFF.

In its sample, this clonotype was seen many times. This chain joins TRBV7-2 and TRBJ2-1; 7 nucleotides agree with TRBD1. The CDR3 spans 14 residues. V lost 4 bases to trimming and J lost 8 bases; unmatched junction nucleotides: 8. Germline lookup yields CDR1 SGHTA and CDR2 FQGNSA. CDR3 bases: TGTGCCAGCAGCTACCGACAGGGTGGGGATGAGCAGTTCTTC. Its protein is CASSYRQGGDEQFF.

The chain couples TRBV12-3 or TRBV12-4 to TRBJ1-6; maybe TRBD1 (6 bases). V dropped 3 bases and J dropped 9 bases, with 12 bases sitting between them. CDR3 length: 14 residues. As DNA, the CDR3 is TGTGCCAGCAGTTTTGAGGCAGGGGTTTCACCCCTCCACTTT. As protein: CASSFEAGVSPLHF.

This chain joins TRBV20-1 and TRBJ2-7; TRBD2 aligns across 12 bases. The CDR3 has 14 residues. CDR1 DFQATT and CDR2 SNEGSKA come from the germline V gene (reference sequence). Trimming at V came to 3 bases and at J to 2 bases, leaving 2 bases not matched to a gene. CDR3 sequence (DNA): TGCAGTGCTAGCCGGACTAGCGGGGCCTACGAGCAGTACTTC. Amino acids: CSASRTSGAYEQYF.

This clonotype was seen many times. This sequence joins TRBV19 and TRBJ1-5; D is undetermined. CDR1 LNHDA and CDR2 SQIVND come from the germline V gene (reference sequence). V was pared by 6 bases and J by 4 bases, with 13 bases between. The CDR3 has 14 amino acids. The CDR3 loop is CASSGLRGNQPQHF. The DNA for the CDR3 is TGTGCCAGTAGCGGCTTACGGGGTAATCAGCCCCAGCATTTT.

This clonotype was picked up many times. The chain is built from TRBV10-3 and TRBJ2-7, with D tentatively TRBD1 (6 bases). Germline V CDR1 and CDR2: ENHRY, SYGVKD. Trimming shortened V by 5 bases and J by 3 bases, and 17 bases separated the two germline ends. This CDR3 region has 15 residues. The CDR3 protein is CAISPGPRGNYEQYF. The DNA for the CDR3 is TGTGCCATCAGTCCCGGCCCGAGGGGGAACTACGAGCAGTACTTC.

The sample holds a few counts of this clonotype. The J gene is TRBJ1-1, the V gene TRBV3-1, with D uncertain. Between the trimmed V and J ends, which lost 4 bases and 1 base, there was a span of 16 bases. The CDR3 totals 16 residues. Germline V gene lookup returns CDR1 LGHDT and CDR2 YNNKEL (reference sequence). This CDR3 is CASSREQYAKNTEAFF. The CDR3 DNA reads TGTGCCAGCAGCCGGGAACAATATGCAAAGAACACTGAAGCTTTCTTT.

This clonotype was counted only a few times. The rearrangement uses TRBV5-1 and TRBJ1-4; 10 nucleotides align to TRBD1. The CDR3 totals 15 residues. The junction had 6 bases not matched to a gene; V was cut back by 3 bases and J by 7 bases. Germline CDR1 SGHRS, CDR2 YFSETQ. CDR3: CASSSRQGAGEKLFF. CDR3 coding DNA: TGCGCCAGCAGCTCAAGACAGGGGGCAGGTGAAAAACTGTTTTTT.

The chain employs TRBV6-5 and TRBJ1-1, with D possibly matching TRBD1 (5 bases). Germline CDR1 is MNHEY and CDR2 is SVGAGI. Between the trimmed V and J ends, which lost 6 bases and 9 bases, there was a span of 11 bases. This CDR3 has 11 residues. The CDR3 coding sequence is TGTGCCAGCAGATGGTCGGGGCAAGCTTTCTTT. It specifies CASRWSGQAFF.

This clonotype appeared a few times. The rearrangement joins TRBV18 to TRBJ1-4, with 7 bases fitting TRBD1. The germline CDR1 and CDR2 sequences are KGHSH and LQKENI. CDR3 length: 13 amino acids. With V trimmed by 6 bases and J by 7 bases, 5 bases remained unmatched. As DNA, the CDR3 is TGTGCCAGCTCTCCGACAGGGACTGAAAAACTGTTTTTT. Its protein is CASSPTGTEKLFF.

This clonotype was observed at least ten times. The chain couples TRBV7-9 to TRBJ2-4; no reliable D call. V was shortened by 4 bases and J by 1 base, with 11 bases between the two germline ends. From germline, CDR1 is SEHNR and CDR2 FQNEAQ (reference sequence). This CDR3 has 15 residues. CDR3 in amino acids: CASSSLAEAKNIQYF. CDR3 nucleotide sequence: TGTGCCAGCAGCTCGCTTGCGGAGGCCAAAAACATTCAGTACTTC.

In regard to this clonotype: Since the CDR3 does not end with the conserved phenylalanine or tryptophan, this likely comes from a read error. The gene calls are TRBV12-3 or TRBV12-4 and TRBJ2-7; D not resolved. The CDR3 is 15 amino acids. Trimming shortened V by 5 bases and J by 0 bases, and 14 bases separated the two germline ends. The CDR3 spells CASSPRLARSYEQYL. CDR3 DNA sequence: TGTGCCAGCAGTCCCCGACTCGCGCGCTCCTACGAGCAGTACTTA.

This clonotype was seen a handful of times. The CDR3 bases are TGCGCCAGCAGCCAAGAGGTATGGGGCGCTGAAGCTTTCTTT. Amino acids: CASSQEVWGAEAFF. The V gene is TRBV4-3, the J gene TRBJ1-1, with D perhaps matching TRBD1 (5 bases). Per the germline V gene, CDR1 is LGHNA and CDR2 is YSLEER. The CDR3 totals 14 residues. Trimming took 0 bases from V and 6 from J, leaving 11 bases between them.

This rearrangement joins TRBV20-1 to TRBJ2-3; 10 bases align to TRBD2. There are 15 residues in the CDR3. Trimming took 2 bases from V and 2 from J; bases not matched to a gene: 4. Germline V lookup: CDR1 DFQATT, CDR2 SNEGSKA (reference sequence). CDR3 sequence reads: CSARILAGFTDTQYF. DNA for the CDR3: TGCAGTGCTAGAATACTAGCGGGGTTCACAGATACGCAGTATTTT.